These 10 T cell receptor beta chains were sequenced from one sample in a study of molecular identifiers for immune sequencing clone quantification. TCRdb re-called the PCR reads with MiXCR, one entry per CDR3 protein. The data show tens of thousands of distinct CDR3 sequences, about 20% seen once. What was sequenced was naive CD8+ T cells from blood, with Jurkat cell RNA spiked in. The subset is: FACS-sorted CD8+CD4-CCR7+CD45RA+ naive T cells. These receptors were taken from a human donor in good health. Some libraries in this study had Jurkat cell RNA spiked in.

This clonotype came up many times. The gene calls are TRBV7-6 and TRBJ2-7; TRBD2 agrees at 11 bases. The germline gives CDR1 SGHVS, CDR2 FNYEAQ. CDR3 length: 16 amino acids. Trimming took 1 base from V and 6 from J; bases not matched to a gene: 8. The CDR3 DNA sequence: TGTGCCAGCAGCTTAGGGGGGCTAGCGGGAGGTGGCGAGCAGTACTTC. Translating gives CASSLGGLAGGGEQYF.

The table lists this clonotype with many counts. This chain connects TRBV9 to TRBJ2-4, with 9 bases fitting TRBD1. CDR3 size: 16 residues. Germline V lookup: CDR1 SGDLS, CDR2 YYNGEE. V was pared by 4 bases and J by 8 bases, with 13 bases of the junction left unmatched. The CDR3: CASSPSGGQGWDIQYF. For the CDR3, the DNA is TGTGCCAGCAGCCCCTCCGGGGGACAGGGCTGGGACATTCAGTACTTC.

There are many counts of this clonotype. J is TRBJ2-7 and V is TRBV7-6; D is perhaps TRBD1 (6 bases). Per germline, CDR1 SGHVS and CDR2 FNYEAQ. This CDR3 is 14 amino acids long. V shed 5 bases and J shed 3 bases, with 14 bases lying between them. The CDR3 sequence is CASSPRGHNYEQYF. The CDR3 coding sequence is TGTGCCAGCAGCCCAAGGGGACATAACTACGAGCAGTACTTC. Full variable domain (outside the CDR3, taken from reference TRBV7-6 and TRBJ2-7): GAGVSQSPRYKVTKRGQDVALRCDPISGHVSLYWYRQALGQGPEFLTYFNYEAQQDKSGLPNDRFSAERPEGSISTLTIQRTEQRDSAMYRCASSPRGHNYEQYFGPGTRLTVT.

This clonotype has at least ten counts. This sequence joins TRBV19 and TRBJ2-7; tentative D call: TRBD2 (5 bases). This CDR3 has 14 amino acids. Germline assignment: CDR1 LNHDA and CDR2 SQIVND (reference sequence). V lost 5 bases and J lost 2, with 13 bases in between. The CDR3 nucleotides read TGTGCCAGTAGTGATCTGGACTCAGCCTACGAGCAGTACTTC. It codes for CASSDLDSAYEQYF.

This clonotype was seen ten or more times. The rearrangement joins TRBV6-2 or TRBV6-3 to TRBJ1-5; D ambiguous. V was trimmed by 2 bases and J by 7 bases, leaving 6 bases between them. Germline V gives CDR1 MNHEY, CDR2 SVGEGT. The CDR3 consists of 12 residues. Here the CDR3 reads CASSYLSQPQHF. CDR3 bases: TGTGCCAGCAGTTACCTTTCCCAGCCCCAGCATTTT.

This clonotype has a count of ten or more. The V and J genes are TRBV7-3 and TRBJ2-6; D remains ambiguous. Per the germline V gene, CDR1 is SGHTA and CDR2 is FQGTGA. This CDR3 has 17 residues. Trimming left V 1 base short and J 0 bases short, with 10 bases between. CDR3 nucleotide sequence: TGTGCCAGCAGCTTAAATATCGTGAGCTCTGGGGCCAACGTCCTGACTTTC. It encodes CASSLNIVSSGANVLTF. Full variable domain (remainder filled in from reference TRBV7-3 and TRBJ2-6): GAGVSQTPSNKVTEKGKYVELRCDPISGHTALYWYRQSLGQGPEFLIYFQGTGAADDSGLPNDRFFAVRPEGSVSTLKIQRTERGDSAVYLCASSLNIVSSGANVLTFGAGSRLTVL.

This clonotype was seen at least ten times. The chain carries TRBV4-3 and TRBJ1-5, with D uncertain. This CDR3 has 17 amino acids. CDR1 and CDR2 from the germline V gene are LGHNA and YSLEER. Trimming cost V 0 bases and J 3 bases, with 15 bases left between them. DNA for the CDR3: TGCGCCAGCAGCCAAGATCGAAATTGGATGTCCAATCAGCCCCAGCATTTT. Residues: CASSQDRNWMSNQPQHF.

This clonotype was found many times. The chain couples TRBV7-9 to TRBJ2-2; D is possibly TRBD1 (5 bases). Germline V gene sequence: CDR1 SEHNR, CDR2 FQNEAQ (reference sequence). CDR3 length: 16 amino acids. Trimming stripped 1 base from V and 1 base from J, with 10 bases between. The CDR3 here is CASSLESGMNTGELFF. DNA for the CDR3: TGTGCCAGCAGCTTAGAGTCAGGGATGAACACCGGGGAGCTGTTTTTT.

This clonotype was counted a few times. The chain combines TRBV4-1 with TRBJ1-1; TRBD1 agrees at 8 bases. The germline V gene encodes CDR1 MGHRA and CDR2 YSYEKL. Unmatched junction bases numbered 9, after V lost 6 bases and J lost 3 bases. This CDR3 spans 15 amino acids. The chain's CDR3 is CASREDRAFDTEAFF. The DNA of the CDR3 is TGCGCCAGCAGAGAGGACAGGGCGTTTGACACTGAAGCTTTCTTT.

The sample holds many counts of this clonotype. V usage is TRBV5-6 and J usage is TRBJ2-4, with D possibly being TRBD2 (6 bases). The germline V and J ends were trimmed by 0 bases and 6 bases, with 10 bases remaining between them. The CDR3 runs 14 residues. Germline values: CDR1 SGHDT, CDR2 YYEEEE. The CDR3 loop is CASSLDARGNIQYF. For the CDR3, the DNA is TGTGCCAGCAGCTTGGATGCGCGGGGAAACATTCAGTACTTC. Filled out from reference TRBV5-6 and TRBJ2-4, the complete variable domain reads DAGVTQSPTHLIKTRGQQVTLRCSPKSGHDTVSWYQQALGQGPQFIFQYYEEEERQRGNFPDRFSGHQFPNYSSELNVNALLLGDSALYLCASSLDARGNIQYFGAGTRLSVL.